Below, 22 T cell receptor beta chains from the same sample are listed, as sequenced in a study of blood T cell repertoires in COVID-19. Only in-frame clones appear in the TCRdb table, and some are missing; sequencing was by immunoSEQ multiplex PCR. The sample contains 200,000 to 250,000 clones, almost 85% of which appear only once. The specimen sequenced was peripheral blood. The source of these receptors is a woman aged 40 to 50 with acute or convalescent COVID-19.

The CDR3 spells CASSYSGRAGNQPQHF. CDR3 bases: TGTGCCAGCAGTTACTCGGGGAGGGCGGGGAATCAGCCCCAGCATTTT. The chain has TRBV6-5 and TRBJ1-5; no clear D gene. Trimming took 0 bases from V and 4 from J, leaving 13 bases between them. In germline, CDR1 is MNHEY, CDR2 SVGAGI. This CDR3 region has 16 residues.

There are a few counts of this clone. The chain couples TRBV12-3 or TRBV12-4 to TRBJ1-5; D gene ambiguous. This CDR3 contains 13 residues. V gave up 5 bases and J gave up 5 bases, with 10 bases separating them. The CDR3 nucleotides are TGTGCCAGCAGTCGCGATCAAGATCAGCCCCAGCATTTT. Encoded protein: CASSRDQDQPQHF.

Here the CDR3 reads CASSFNPGSNYGYTF. CDR3 DNA sequence: TGTGCCAGCAGTTTTAATCCAGGGTCTAACTATGGCTACACCTTC. The chain employs TRBV27 and TRBJ1-2, with D tentatively TRBD1 (5 bases). Trimming took 3 bases from V and 0 from J, leaving 11 bases between them. CDR3 length: 15 residues. The germline gives CDR1 MNHEY, CDR2 SMNVEV (reference sequence).

The J gene is TRBJ2-7, the V gene TRBV6-1; 8 bases line up with TRBD1. Germline lookup yields CDR1 MNHNS and CDR2 SASEGT. V lost 0 bases to trimming and J lost 3 bases; unmatched junction nucleotides: 1. This CDR3 spans 14 amino acids. The CDR3 region is CASSEAGQVYEQYF. CDR3 coding DNA: TGTGCCAGCAGTGAAGCGGGACAGGTCTACGAGCAGTACTTC.

The genes are TRBV19 and TRBJ1-2; 7 positions match TRBD1. This CDR3 has 14 residues. Germline V gene data show CDR1 as LNHDA and CDR2 as SQIVND (reference sequence). V gave up 2 bases and J gave up 8 bases; unmatched junction bases: 8. The CDR3 spells CASSIRTGVGGYTF. The CDR3 nucleotides are TGTGCCAGTAGTATACGGACAGGAGTAGGAGGCTACACCTTC.

The chain has TRBV4-1 and TRBJ2-7; TRBD2 might be the D (6 bases). The CDR3 totals 15 residues. Germline lookup yields CDR1 MGHRA and CDR2 YSYEKL. V lost 0 bases and J lost 6, with 15 bases in between. The CDR3 region has the DNA TGCGCCAGCAGCCAAGATGGAGGTCTAGCGCGCGAGCAGTACTTC. Translated: CASSQDGGLAREQYF.

In its sample, this clone was seen a few times. The chain employs TRBV14 and TRBJ1-1, with 7 bases that match TRBD1. This CDR3 is 15 amino acids long. Germline CDR1 is SGHDN and CDR2 is FVKESK. V gave up 4 bases and J gave up 5 bases; unmatched junction bases: 10. CDR3 sequence (DNA): TGTGCCAGCAGCCGGCCGACAGGGATTAAGACTGAAGCTTTCTTT. It translates to CASSRPTGIKTEAFF.

The CDR3 nucleotides read TGCAGTGGGGAGGGCACAGATACGCAGTATTTT. Its protein product is CSGEGTDTQYF. The chain uses TRBV20-1 and TRBJ2-3, with a tentative D call TRBD2 (6 bases). Germline lookup yields CDR1 DFQATT and CDR2 SNEGSKA (reference sequence). V was pared by 7 bases and J by 1 base, with 6 bases between. The CDR3 is 11 residues long.

J is TRBJ1-1 and V is TRBV6-1; perhaps TRBD1 as D (6 bases). CDR1 MNHNS and CDR2 SASEGT come from the germline V gene. V was shortened by 3 bases and J by 2 bases, with 10 bases between the two germline ends. The CDR3 loop spans 14 amino acids. CDR3 protein: CASSEWTVNTEAFF. DNA for the CDR3: TGTGCCAGCAGTGAGTGGACAGTAAACACTGAAGCTTTCTTT.

The chain combines TRBV2 with TRBJ1-1; TRBD1 might be the D (5 bases). Trimming stripped 5 bases from V and 4 bases from J, with 17 bases between. The CDR3 runs to 15 residues. CDR1 SNHLY and CDR2 FYNNEI come from the germline V gene. CDR3 in amino acids: CASSRQTLRGTEAFF. CDR3 bases: TGTGCCAGCAGTCGACAGACTCTTAGGGGCACTGAAGCTTTCTTT.

The J gene is TRBJ2-3, the V gene TRBV4-1, with 10 bases that match TRBD1. Trimming took 3 bases from V and 3 from J; bases not matched to a gene: 6. CDR1 and CDR2 from the germline V gene are MGHRA and YSYEKL. The CDR3 runs to 16 residues. The CDR3 sequence: CASSHRTGGRTDTQYF. CDR3 nucleotide sequence: TGCGCCAGCAGCCACCGGACAGGGGGAAGGACAGATACGCAGTATTTT.

This clone has just a few counts. This chain connects TRBV29-1 to TRBJ1-1; weak D call: TRBD1 (5 bases). The CDR3 is 12 amino acids. V lost 5 bases and J 4 bases, leaving 11 bases between the germline ends. Germline CDR1 SQVTM, CDR2 ANQGSEA. This chain's CDR3 is CSVWGQSTEAFF. The CDR3 region has the DNA TGCAGCGTTTGGGGCCAAAGCACTGAAGCTTTCTTT.

The chain joins TRBV19 to TRBJ2-1; 8 bases match TRBD2. Trimming at V came to 5 bases and at J to 6 bases, leaving 9 bases not matched to a gene. Looked up from germline, CDR1 is LNHDA and CDR2 is SQIVND (reference sequence). The CDR3 is 15 amino acids. CDR3 sequence reads: CASSPDGGGRNEQFF. The CDR3 nucleotides are TGTGCCAGTAGTCCCGACGGGGGGGGGCGCAATGAGCAGTTCTTC.

This clone occurred a few times. The CDR3: CASSPPELGGYGYTF. The CDR3 bases are TGTGCCAGCTCACCACCGGAATTAGGGGGCTATGGCTACACCTTC. This chain uses TRBV18 with TRBJ1-2, with a tentative D call TRBD1 (6 bases). This CDR3 has 15 residues. V lost 0 bases and J lost 4, with 12 bases in between. The V gene's germline CDR1 is KGHSH and CDR2 LQKENI.

The V gene is TRBV18, the J gene TRBJ1-2; D is undetermined. V was shortened by 6 bases and J by 5 bases, with 16 bases between the two germline ends. The CDR3 contains 14 residues. The germline CDR1 and CDR2 sequences are KGHSH and LQKENI. CDR3 residues: CASSDGYLSYGYTF. The CDR3 coding sequence is TGTGCCAGCTCCGACGGGTATTTATCATATGGCTACACCTTC.

The gene calls are TRBV6-2 or TRBV6-3 and TRBJ2-3; 14 nucleotides align to TRBD2. This CDR3 spans 23 amino acids. J lost 0 bases, V lost 6 bases, and 23 bases had no gene match. Germline assignment: CDR1 MNHEY and CDR2 SVGEGT. For the CDR3, the DNA is TGTGCCAGCAGCCCCGGACTAGCGGGAGGCAGGGGGACCTCGATCACTAGCACAGATACGCAGTATTTT. Encoded protein: CASSPGLAGGRGTSITSTDTQYF.

This clone has only one observation. The CDR3 sequence: CASSFGLAGPTDTQYF. The CDR3, as DNA: TGTGCCAGCAGCTTCGGACTAGCGGGACCTACAGATACGCAGTATTTT. The J gene is TRBJ2-3, the V gene TRBV5-8; 12 bases are a match to TRBD2. In germline, CDR1 is SGHTS, CDR2 YDEGEE. This CDR3 comprises 16 residues. V lost 2 bases and J lost 3; bases outside the gene matches: 4.

V usage is TRBV7-9 and J usage is TRBJ2-3; D is perhaps TRBD2 (5 bases). Deletions cut 5 bases from V and 2 bases from J, with 11 bases between. This CDR3 is built from 14 residues. CDR1 is SEHNR and CDR2 is FQNEAQ in the germline V gene (reference sequence). The CDR3 DNA reads TGTGCCAGCAGCCGTGTAGCGATCACAGATACGCAGTATTTT. Protein: CASSRVAITDTQYF.

The chain joins TRBV28 to TRBJ2-7, with 11 bases identical to TRBD2. Germline V gives CDR1 MDHEN, CDR2 SYDVKM. V lost 3 bases, J lost 3 bases, and 10 bases stayed unmatched. This CDR3 contains 17 residues. The CDR3 bases are TGTGCCAGCAGTTTGCTACCCGGGACTAGCGGATTCTACGAGCAGTACTTC. Translating gives CASSLLPGTSGFYEQYF.

The V gene is TRBV5-4, the J gene TRBJ2-1; D unclear. Trimming removed 1 base from V and 5 bases from J, with 4 bases in between. The CDR3 is 12 amino acids. Per germline, CDR1 SGHNT and CDR2 YYREEE (reference sequence). CDR3 DNA sequence: TGTGCCAGCAGCTTGTCTAACAATGAGCAGTTCTTC. It yields the protein CASSLSNNEQFF.

The chain employs TRBV6-5 and TRBJ2-4; 7 bases align to TRBD1. The CDR3 length is 15 residues. Trimming removed 3 bases from V and 1 base from J; junction bases left unmatched: 3. The germline V gene has CDR1 MNHEY and CDR2 SVGAGI. The CDR3 DNA reads TGTGCCAGCAGTTATAAGGGGGCGGCCAAAAACATTCAGTACTTC. This translates into CASSYKGAAKNIQYF.

The genes are TRBV30 and TRBJ1-1; TRBD1 is a possible D gene (5 bases). The CDR3 spans 12 residues. CDR1 is GTSNPN and CDR2 is SVGIG in the germline V gene (reference sequence). Trimming shortened V by 2 bases and J by 5 bases, and 9 bases separated the two germline ends. CDR3 protein: CAWSTRGTEAFF. For the CDR3, the DNA is TGTGCCTGGAGTACGCGGGGGACTGAAGCTTTCTTT.